This T cell receptor (beta chain) came from a study of CD8 T cells in Susac syndrome. CDR3 size: 14 residues. V lost 1 base and J 8 bases, leaving 14 bases between the germline ends. Looked up from germline, CDR1 is MGHRA and CDR2 is YSYEKL. Sequencing targeted TCR beta in T cells from blood (CD8+ and CD4+). The CD8+ and CD4+ T cells were negatively isolated, with the TEMRA cells enriched by FACS. It was with random hexamers that roughly 0.45 to 1 ug RNA was reverse transcribed. Amplification of TCR beta CDR3 across 54 Vbeta and 13 Jbeta was performed with immunoSEQ multiplex PCR. TCRdb itself ran the immunoSEQ multiplex PCR reads through MiXCR, one entry per CDR3 protein. This table holds 150,000 to 200,000 distinct CDR3 sequences, roughly 95% found once.

The sequence was collected from a human donor with multiple sclerosis. Sample: CD8+ T cells from PBMCs. The rearrangement uses TRBV4-1 and TRBJ1-2; D is ambiguous. The CDR3 nucleotides read TGCGCCAGCAGCCAAGTATTAGGTGGTGGAGGCTACACCTTC. Protein: CASSQVLGGGGYTF.